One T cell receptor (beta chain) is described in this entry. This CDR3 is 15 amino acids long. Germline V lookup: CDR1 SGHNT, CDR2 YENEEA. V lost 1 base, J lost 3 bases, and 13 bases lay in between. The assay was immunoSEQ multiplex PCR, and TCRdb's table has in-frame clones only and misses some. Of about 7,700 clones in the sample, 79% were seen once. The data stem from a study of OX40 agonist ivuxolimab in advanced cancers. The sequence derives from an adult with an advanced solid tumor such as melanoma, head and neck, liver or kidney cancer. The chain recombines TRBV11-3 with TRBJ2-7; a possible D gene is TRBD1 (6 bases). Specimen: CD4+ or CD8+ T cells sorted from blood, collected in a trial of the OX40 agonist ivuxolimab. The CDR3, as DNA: TGTGCCAGCAGCTTAGGGGCCCAGGGGAGCTACGAGCAGTACTTC. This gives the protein CASSLGAQGSYEQYF. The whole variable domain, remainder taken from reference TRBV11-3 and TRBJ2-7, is EAGVVQSPRYKIIEKKQPVAFWCNPISGHNTLYWYLQNLGQGPELLIRYENEEAVDDSQLPKDRFSAERLKGVDSTLKIQPAELGDSAVYLCASSLGAQGSYEQYFGPGTRLTVT.